Reported below is one T cell receptor beta chain. This sample is drawn from a study of OX40 agonist ivuxolimab in advanced cancers. On the study more broadly: Across the patients, intravenous ivuxolimab was delivered every 2 weeks at 0.01 to 10 mg/kg.

V shed 3 bases and J shed 2 bases, with 11 bases lying between them. CDR3 size: 14 residues. Germline loops: CDR1 KGHSH, CDR2 LQKENI. The protocol was immunoSEQ multiplex PCR, while the TCRdb copy is restricted to in-frame clones and leaves out a portion. The data contain around 66,000 clones, 75% to 90% of them singletons. This sequence joins TRBV18 and TRBJ2-7; D ambiguous. This TCR was sampled from an adult with an advanced solid tumor such as melanoma, head and neck, liver or kidney cancer. Material: CD4+ or CD8+ T cells sorted from blood, obtained in a trial of the OX40 agonist ivuxolimab. CDR3: CASSPAGDTYEQYF. The DNA for the CDR3 is TGTGCCAGCTCACCGGCAGGCGATACCTACGAGCAGTACTTC.